The rows below give T cell receptor beta chains drawn from one sample of a study of blood T cell repertoires in COVID-19. Libraries were prepared by immunoSEQ multiplex PCR; TCRdb keeps only in-frame clonotypes and omits some of them. This table holds about 88,000 clones, around 85% found once. The specimen was peripheral blood. These receptor sequences come from an older woman with COVID-19, enrolled during active disease. Both conserved end residues are trimmed from each CDR3.

V	J	CDR3
TRBV28	TRBJ2-7	ASSLQDYEQY
TRBV7-2	TRBJ2-7	ASSTTGGQGDEQY
TRBV7-2	TRBJ2-7	ASSYGQGWYEQY
TRBV28	TRBJ1-4	ASNEATNEKLF
TRBV30	TRBJ2-1	ARAGGSYNEQF
TRBV11-2	TRBJ1-4	ASSLEEGEKLF
TRBV28	TRBJ1-2	ASSPLVGHGYT
TRBV6-5	TRBJ1-6	ASSIGQGNSPLH
TRBV19	TRBJ1-6	ASSIDRQGSSPLH
TRBV6-4	TRBJ1-5	ASPVGDQPQH
TRBV6-1	TRBJ1-5	ASSETGSYQPQH
TRBV7-9	TRBJ1-1	ASSPAGQDTQ
TRBV7-3	TRBJ2-5	ASSLTRGETQY
TRBV6-5	TRBJ2-2	ASSYTTQVTGELF
TRBV27	TRBJ2-7	ASSLSTGGTYEQY
TRBV4-3	TRBJ2-7	ASSRTINNEQY
TRBV4-3	TRBJ1-6	ASSQGVGYPNSPLH
TRBV4-2	TRBJ1-2	ASSQERQSYGYT
TRBV9	TRBJ1-5	ASSVGITGNQPQH
TRBV5-4	TRBJ1-2	ASSKNTGSYGYT
TRBV7-2	TRBJ2-5	ASSTWTSGGGKTQY
TRBV19	TRBJ2-3	ASSMAGGLGDTQY
TRBV30	TRBJ1-6	AWRRQGRLSPLH
TRBV7-9	TRBJ1-1	ASSPEEGRVTEAF
TRBV3-1/TRBV3-2	TRBJ2-5	ASSQNPVGGGAMKTQY
TRBV20-1	TRBJ1-2	SAIDSYGYT
TRBV2	TRBJ1-6	ASSEAGQGNSPLH
TRBV18	TRBJ2-3	ASSGAGGQNTQY
TRBV20-1	TRBJ1-1	SANTGHEAF
TRBV6-5	TRBJ2-7	ASSKRGLSYEQY
TRBV7-2	TRBJ2-7	ASSPRGAPSSYEQY
TRBV6-5	TRBJ1-1	ASSLNTRVLKAF
TRBV29-1	TRBJ2-1	SVGGVSYNEQF
TRBV11-2	TRBJ2-7	ASSLGQVGSSYEQY
TRBV7-3	TRBJ2-1	ASSQANYNEQF
TRBV6-5	TRBJ1-1	ASSTPGRVGTEAF
TRBV19	TRBJ2-5	ASRMTGKSETQY
TRBV30	TRBJ2-4	AWSHGGGNIQY
TRBV10-1	TRBJ1-1	ASSAHMNTEAF
TRBV14	TRBJ2-1	ASSYRGAAESNEQF
TRBV6-2/TRBV6-3	TRBJ1-2	ASSPRGTNYGYT
TRBV7-8	TRBJ2-6	ASSYGAGGPSGANVLT
TRBV30	TRBJ2-6	AWSAGSGANVLT
TRBV2	TRBJ2-7	ASSARGHEQY
TRBV19	TRBJ2-5	ASSIQGEETQY
TRBV18	TRBJ1-2	ASSPGQGGSYGYT
TRBV4-2	TRBJ2-1	ASSHLSPGTGVNEQF
TRBV6-1	TRBJ1-4	ASSQPGLRNEKLF